A single sample gave rise to the 17 T cell receptor beta chains below, sequenced in a study of T cell clonality in common variable immunodeficiency (dated by TCRdb to about 2015). Receptors were amplified or captured by the immunoSEQ multiplex PCR assay. TCRdb re-hosts the immuneACCESS table, in-frame sequences only. Its copies lack some clones; in the studies checked, an unresolved V gene accounts for under half of them, and the cause for the rest is not known. Here the sample lists over 40,000 clones, none seen once only. Roughly 6% of the sample lies in the top ten. The sample consisted of peripheral blood mononuclear cells. These receptors all stem from a person between 18 and 75 years old in good health.

The sample holds many counts of this clone. Read sequence stops 3 residues before the CDR3 end, and the germline J gene provides the missing end. The chain couples TRBV7-2 to TRBJ2-7, with TRBD1 identical over 8 bases. V was pared by 5 bases and J by 6 bases, with 9 bases of the junction left unmatched. This CDR3 region has 14 residues. Per germline, CDR1 SGHTA and CDR2 FQGNSA. The covered CDR3 bases are TGTGCCAGCAGCCGGACAGGGATGGCTAGCGAG. It specifies CASSRTGMASE. The entire CDR3 protein reads CASSRTGMASEQYF.

There are many counts of this clone. The read gets to within 3 residues of the CDR3 end, and the germline J gene fills in the rest. This chain joins TRBV20-1 and TRBJ2-5; the D gene is possibly TRBD1 (5 bases). CDR3 length equals 14 residues. The germline gives CDR1 DFQATT, CDR2 SNEGSKA (reference sequence). The V and J ends lost 3 bases and 2 bases respectively, with 13 bases between them. The CDR3: CSASGRDLQETQYF. CDR3 DNA, as far as it was read: TGCAGTGCTAGCGGCAGGGATTTGCAAGAGACC.

This clone was seen ten or more times. Sequencing ends 3 residues short of the CDR3 end; the germline J gene provides the rest. The chain joins TRBV10-1 to TRBJ1-6, with D possibly matching TRBD1 (5 bases). The germline gives CDR1 WNHNN, CDR2 SYGVQD (reference sequence). CDR3 length: 14 residues. Trimming left V 2 bases short and J 7 bases short, with 9 bases between. The CDR3 bases that were read are TGCGCCAGCAGTGAGAGGGGAGTGAATTCACCC. Protein: CASSERGVNSP. The CDR3 reads in full as CASSERGVNSPLHF.

There are many counts of this clone. The observed sequence ends 3 residues before the CDR3 terminus, with the missing tail filled in from the germline J gene. This chain uses TRBV5-1 with TRBJ1-2; TRBD1 aligns across 7 bases. J lost 3 bases, V lost 8 bases, and 4 bases had no gene match. Germline V gene data show CDR1 as SGHRS and CDR2 as YFSETQ. The CDR3 extends over 12 amino acids. The CDR3: CASTGTDYGYTF. The covered CDR3 bases are TGCGCCAGTACGGGGACAGACTATGGC. The full variable domain, its missing parts supplied by reference TRBV5-1 and TRBJ1-2, is KAGVTQTPRYLIKTRGQQVTLSCSPISGHRSVSWYQQTPGQGLQFLFEYFSETQRNKGNFPGRFSGRQFSNSRSEMNVSTLELGDSALYLCASTGTDYGYTFGSGTRLTVV.

This clone turned up a few times. The observed sequence ends 3 residues before the CDR3 terminus, with the missing tail filled in from the germline J gene. V is TRBV6-2 or TRBV6-3 and J is TRBJ1-1, with 7 bases matching TRBD1. Germline V gene lookup returns CDR1 MNHEY and CDR2 SVGEGT. CDR3 length equals 12 residues. CDR3 DNA (partial): TGTGCCAGCAGTTACACAGGGGACCCA. Its translation is CASSYTGDP. The whole CDR3 reads CASSYTGDPAFF.

This clone was observed many times. The CDR3 end falls 3 residues outside the read, so it is completed with the germline J gene. The rearrangement joins TRBV2 to TRBJ2-7; the D gene is possibly TRBD1 (6 bases). This CDR3 is built from 13 residues. V gave up 6 bases and J gave up 3 bases, with 12 bases separating them. Germline CDR1 is SNHLY and CDR2 is FYNNEI. CDR3 protein: CASSTDSFYEQYF. CDR3 bases read: TGTGCCAGCAGCACGGACAGTTTCTACGAG.

There are many counts of this clone. Sequencing ends 3 residues short of the CDR3 end; the germline J gene provides the rest. This chain uses TRBV5-1 with TRBJ2-7, with TRBD1 matching over 9 bases. There are 16 residues in the CDR3. Germline lookup yields CDR1 SGHRS and CDR2 YFSETQ. V was pared by 4 bases and J by 3 bases, with 11 bases of the junction left unmatched. The CDR3 bases that were read are TGCGCCAGCAGCCCGAAAAACGGGACAGGGTTCTACGAG. It yields the protein CASSPKNGTGFYE. The entire CDR3 is CASSPKNGTGFYEQYF.

This clone was seen at least ten times. The CDR3 goes on 3 residues after the read ends, and that part is filled in from the germline J gene. The rearrangement uses TRBV18 and TRBJ2-3, with TRBD1 identical over 7 bases. The length of the CDR3 is 15 residues. Per the germline V gene, CDR1 is KGHSH and CDR2 is LQKENI. V gave up 3 bases and J gave up 1 base; unmatched junction bases: 4. The CDR3 reads CASSPTGTGTDTQYF. CDR3 DNA (partial): TGTGCCAGCTCACCGACCGGGACAGGCACAGATACG.

This clone has ten or more counts. The CDR3 goes on 3 residues after the read ends, and that part is filled in from the germline J gene. The V and J genes are TRBV20-1 and TRBJ1-2; 8 bases map to TRBD1. In germline, CDR1 is DFQATT, CDR2 SNEGSKA (reference sequence). The ends lost 0 bases at V and 4 bases at J; junction bases unmatched: 4. This CDR3 spans 14 amino acids. The CDR3 sequence is CSARDQGATYGYTF. CDR3 DNA (partial): TGCAGTGCTAGAGATCAGGGGGCTACCTATGGC.

A note on this clone: The read halts 3 residues ahead of the CDR3 end, with the missing end drawn from the germline J gene. The chain links TRBV18 to TRBJ1-1; 7 bases are a match to TRBD1. Germline V CDR1 and CDR2: KGHSH, LQKENI. The CDR3 extends over 15 amino acids. J gave up 4 bases and V 8 bases, and 13 bases lay outside the gene matches. CDR3 sequence reads: CASLARAGGITEAFF. The part of the CDR3 DNA that was read is TGTGCCAGCCTTGCCCGGGCAGGGGGAATCACTGAA.

This clone was recorded many times. The CDR3 is cut off 3 residues early in the read; its end comes from the germline J gene. The chain joins TRBV4-1 to TRBJ2-6; tentatively, D is TRBD2 (5 bases). Deletions cut 5 bases from V and 2 bases from J, with 10 bases between. This CDR3 is built from 15 residues. Germline V gene data show CDR1 as MGHRA and CDR2 as YSYEKL. The CDR3 is CASSWAGAGANVLTF. CDR3 bases read: TGCGCCAGCAGCTGGGCGGGTGCTGGGGCCAACGTC.

This clone was counted a few times. The read terminates 3 residues ahead of where the CDR3 ends, so the germline J gene completes it. The chain joins TRBV7-2 to TRBJ1-1; possible D gene TRBD1, 6 bases. Germline CDR1 reads SGHTA; CDR2 reads FQGNSA. This CDR3 is 14 amino acids long. CDR3 protein: CASSLASRGGGAFF. The sequenced CDR3 bases are TGTGCCAGCAGCTTAGCGTCTCGAGGGGGGGGT. Drawing the rest from reference TRBV7-2 and TRBJ1-1, the complete variable domain is GAGVSQSPSNKVTEKGKDVELRCDPISGHTALYWYRQSLGQGLEFLIYFQGNSAPDKSGLPSDRFSAERTGGSVSTLTIQRTQQEDSAVYLCASSLASRGGGAFFGQGTRLTVV.

Many counts were recorded for this clone. The CDR3 end is not reached by the read, which stops 3 residues before it; the germline J gene fills it in. The chain uses TRBV5-4 and TRBJ1-2; 8 nucleotides align to TRBD1. V lost 4 bases, J lost 4 bases, and 9 bases stayed unmatched. The germline CDR1 and CDR2 sequences are SGHNT and YYREEE (reference sequence). The CDR3 is 15 residues long. The part of the CDR3 DNA that was read is TGTGCCAGCAGCCCAGGACAGGGTCACGCCTATGGC. Its protein product is CASSPGQGHAYG. The whole CDR3 sequence reads CASSPGQGHAYGYTF.

This clone was counted at least ten times. The missing CDR3 end, 3 residues past where the read stops, is filled in from the germline J gene. The rearrangement joins TRBV6-2 or TRBV6-3 to TRBJ1-6, with D possibly being TRBD1 (6 bases). In germline, CDR1 is MNHEY, CDR2 SVGEGT. The V gene lost 5 bases and the J gene lost 6 bases, with 17 bases spanning the gap. The CDR3 has 16 residues. The CDR3 region is CASSASPGGRNSPLHF. Incomplete CDR3 DNA: TGTGCCAGCAGTGCCTCGCCGGGGGGGCGTAATTCACCC.

The sample holds many counts of this clone. From the germline J gene comes the end of the CDR3, since the read stops 3 residues before it. This chain joins TRBV30 and TRBJ1-5, with no clear D. CDR3 length equals 13 residues. V was cut by 0 bases and J by 7 bases, with 10 bases left in between. Germline CDR1 is GTSNPN and CDR2 is SVGIG (reference sequence). CDR3 DNA, as far as it was read: TGTGCCTGGAGTGTCCGGGGAACGCAGCCC. As protein: CAWSVRGTQP. In full, the CDR3 is CAWSVRGTQPQHF.

This clone has ten or more counts. Read data end 3 residues before the CDR3 end; the end is taken from the germline J gene. The gene calls are TRBV12-3 or TRBV12-4 and TRBJ1-2, with 9 bases fitting TRBD1. V gave up 4 bases and J gave up 0 bases; unmatched junction bases: 0. The CDR3 has 14 amino acids. CDR3 protein: CASSWDRANYGYTF. The sequenced part of the CDR3 DNA is TGTGCCAGCAGTTGGGACAGGGCTAACTATGGC.

This clone was detected ten times or more. The read is 3 residues too short to cover the CDR3 end, so that end is filled in from the germline J gene. V usage is TRBV12-5 and J usage is TRBJ1-4; 9 bases agree with TRBD1. Germline CDR1 and CDR2: LGHNT and FRNRAP. The CDR3 has 15 residues. Germline trimming cut 5 bases from V and 4 bases from J; bases unmatched to any gene: 5. Incomplete CDR3 DNA: TGTGCTAGTGGTCCCGGGACAGGGCTTAATGAAAAA. It encodes CASGPGTGLNEK. The full-length CDR3 reads as CASGPGTGLNEKLFF. Full variable domain (missing parts from reference TRBV12-5 and TRBJ1-4): DARVTQTPRHKVTEMGQEVTMRCQPILGHNTVFWYRQTMMQGLELLAYFRNRAPLDDSGMPKDRFSAEMPDATLATLKIQPSEPRDSAVYFCASGPGTGLNEKLFFGSGTQLSVL.